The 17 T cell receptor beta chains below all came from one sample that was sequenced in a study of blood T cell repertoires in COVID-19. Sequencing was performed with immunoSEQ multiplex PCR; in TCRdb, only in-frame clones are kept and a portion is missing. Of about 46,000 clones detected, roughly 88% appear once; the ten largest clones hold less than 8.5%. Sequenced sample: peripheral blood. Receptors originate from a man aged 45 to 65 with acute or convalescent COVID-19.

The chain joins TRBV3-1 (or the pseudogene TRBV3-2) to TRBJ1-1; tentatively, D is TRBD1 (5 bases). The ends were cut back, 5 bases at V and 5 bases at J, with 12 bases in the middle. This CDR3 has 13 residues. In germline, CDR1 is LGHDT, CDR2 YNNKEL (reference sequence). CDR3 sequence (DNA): TGTGCCAGCAGCGTCGCAGGGTATACTGAAGCTTTCTTT. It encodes CASSVAGYTEAFF.

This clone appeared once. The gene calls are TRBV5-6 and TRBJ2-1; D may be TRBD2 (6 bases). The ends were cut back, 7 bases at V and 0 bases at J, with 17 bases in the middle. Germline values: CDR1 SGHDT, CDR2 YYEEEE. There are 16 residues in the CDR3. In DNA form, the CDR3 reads TGTGCCAGCTGCGGGACGCGGGAATACTCCTACAATGAGCAGTTCTTC. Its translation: CASCGTREYSYNEQFF.

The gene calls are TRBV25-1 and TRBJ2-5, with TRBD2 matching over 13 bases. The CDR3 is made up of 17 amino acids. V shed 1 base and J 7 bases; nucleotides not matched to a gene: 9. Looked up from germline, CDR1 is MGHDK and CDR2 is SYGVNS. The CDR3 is CASSECELAGGYWTQYF. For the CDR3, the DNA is TGTGCCAGCAGTGAATGTGAACTAGCGGGAGGGTATTGGACCCAGTACTTC. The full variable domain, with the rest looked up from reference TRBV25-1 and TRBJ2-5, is EADIYQTPRYLVIGTGKKITLECSQTMGHDKMYWYQQDPGMELHLIHYSYGVNSTEKGDLSSESTVSRIRTEHFPLTLESARPSHTSQYLCASSECELAGGYWTQYFGPGTRLLVL.

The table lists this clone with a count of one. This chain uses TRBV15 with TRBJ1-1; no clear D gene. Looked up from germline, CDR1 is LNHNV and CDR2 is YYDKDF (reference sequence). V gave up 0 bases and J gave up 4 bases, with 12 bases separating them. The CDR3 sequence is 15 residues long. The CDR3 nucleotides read TGTGCCACCAGCAGAGATACGGGTCCGGGCACTGAAGCTTTCTTT. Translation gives CATSRDTGPGTEAFF.

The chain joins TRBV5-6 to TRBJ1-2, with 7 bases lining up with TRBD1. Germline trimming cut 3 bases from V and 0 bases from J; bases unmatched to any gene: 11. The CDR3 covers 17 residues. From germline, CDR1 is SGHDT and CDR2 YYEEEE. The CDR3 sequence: CASSSLGDRPANYGYTF. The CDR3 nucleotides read TGTGCCAGCAGCTCCTTGGGGGACAGACCAGCTAACTATGGCTACACCTTC.

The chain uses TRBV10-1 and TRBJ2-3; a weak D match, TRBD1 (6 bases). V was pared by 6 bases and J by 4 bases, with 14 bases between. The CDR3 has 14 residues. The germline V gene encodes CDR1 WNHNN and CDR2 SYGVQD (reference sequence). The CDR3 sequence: CASRGQLESDTQYF. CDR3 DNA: TGCGCCAGCAGAGGACAGCTGGAATCAGATACGCAGTATTTT.

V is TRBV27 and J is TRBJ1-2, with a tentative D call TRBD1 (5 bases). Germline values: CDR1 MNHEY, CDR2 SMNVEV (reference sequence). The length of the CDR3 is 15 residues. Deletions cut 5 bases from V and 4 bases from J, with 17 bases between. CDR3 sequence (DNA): TGTGCCAGCAGTCCGGGGACTGTTTTTCTCTATGGCTACACCTTC. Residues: CASSPGTVFLYGYTF.

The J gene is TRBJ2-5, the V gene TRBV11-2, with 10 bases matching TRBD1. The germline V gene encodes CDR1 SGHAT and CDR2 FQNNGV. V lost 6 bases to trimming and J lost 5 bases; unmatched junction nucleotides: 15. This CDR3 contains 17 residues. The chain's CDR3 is CASSHLGTGVRGETQYF. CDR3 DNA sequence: TGTGCCAGCAGTCACCTCGGGACAGGGGTCAGAGGGGAGACCCAGTACTTC.

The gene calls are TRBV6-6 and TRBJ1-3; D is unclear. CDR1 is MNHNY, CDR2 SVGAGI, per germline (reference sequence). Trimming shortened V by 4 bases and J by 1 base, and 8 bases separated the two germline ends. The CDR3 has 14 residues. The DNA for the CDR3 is TGTGCCAGCAGTTCCTATATTTCTGGAAACACCATATATTTT. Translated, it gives CASSSYISGNTIYF.

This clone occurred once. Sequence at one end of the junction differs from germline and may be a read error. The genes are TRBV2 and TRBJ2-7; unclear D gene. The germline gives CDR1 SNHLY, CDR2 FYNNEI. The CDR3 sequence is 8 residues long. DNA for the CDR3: TGTGCCAGCAGTGAATCCGACTTC. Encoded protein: CASSESDF. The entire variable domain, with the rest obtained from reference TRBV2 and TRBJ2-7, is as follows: EPEVTQTPSHQVTQMGQEVILRCVPISNHLYFYWYRQILGQKVEFLVSFYNNEISEKSEIFDDQFSVERPDGSNFTLKIRSTKLEDSAMYFCASSESDFGPGTRLTVT.

The CDR3, as DNA: TGTGCCAGCAGTATCGGGGGGGCCTACAATGAGCAGTTCTTC. Translated, it gives CASSIGGAYNEQFF. V and J are TRBV27 and TRBJ2-1, with 8 bases matching TRBD2. The CDR3 has 14 residues. V lost 5 bases to trimming and J lost 2 bases; unmatched junction nucleotides: 2. The V gene's germline CDR1 is MNHEY and CDR2 SMNVEV (reference sequence).

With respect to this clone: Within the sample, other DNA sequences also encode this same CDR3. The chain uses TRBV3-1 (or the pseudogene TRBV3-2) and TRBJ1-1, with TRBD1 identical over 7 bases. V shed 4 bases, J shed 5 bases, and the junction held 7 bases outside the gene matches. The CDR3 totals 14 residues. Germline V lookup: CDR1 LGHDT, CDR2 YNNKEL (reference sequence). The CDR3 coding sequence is TGTGCCAGCAGCCCCCGACAGGGTGGGACTGAAGCTTTCTTT. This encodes CASSPRQGGTEAFF.

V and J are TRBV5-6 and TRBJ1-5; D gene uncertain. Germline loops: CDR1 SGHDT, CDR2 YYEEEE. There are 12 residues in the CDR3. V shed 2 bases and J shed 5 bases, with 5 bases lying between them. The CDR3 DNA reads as TGTGCCAGCAGCTTAGCCGATCAGCCCCAGCATTTT. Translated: CASSLADQPQHF.

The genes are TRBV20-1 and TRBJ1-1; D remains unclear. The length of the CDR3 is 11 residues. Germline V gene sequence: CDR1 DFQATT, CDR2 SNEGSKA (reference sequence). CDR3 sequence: CRGEMNTEAFF. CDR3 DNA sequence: TGCAGGGGAGAAATGAACACTGAAGCTTTCTTT.

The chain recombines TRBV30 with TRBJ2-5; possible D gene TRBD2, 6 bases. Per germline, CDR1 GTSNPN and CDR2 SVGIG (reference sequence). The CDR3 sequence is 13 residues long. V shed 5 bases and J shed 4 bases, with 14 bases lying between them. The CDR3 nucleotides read TGTGCCTGGGGTTCGGGGGTCGGAGAGACCCAGTACTTC. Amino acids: CAWGSGVGETQYF. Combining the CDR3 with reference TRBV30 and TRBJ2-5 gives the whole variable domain SQTIHQWPATLVQPVGSPLSLECTVEGTSNPNLYWYRQAAGRGLQLLFYSVGIGQISSEVPQNLSASRPQDRQFILSSKKLLLSDSGFYLCAWGSGVGETQYFGPGTRLLVL.

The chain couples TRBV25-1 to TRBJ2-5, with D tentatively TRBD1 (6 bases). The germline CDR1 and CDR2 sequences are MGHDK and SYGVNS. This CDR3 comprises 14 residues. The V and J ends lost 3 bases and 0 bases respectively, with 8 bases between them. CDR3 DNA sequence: TGTGCCAGCAGTGAGAACAGGGACCAAGAGACCCAGTACTTC. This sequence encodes CASSENRDQETQYF.

In DNA form, the CDR3 reads TGTGCCAGCAGCGGGGGGAACTATGGCTACACCTTC. Protein sequence: CASSGGNYGYTF. This chain connects TRBV27 to TRBJ1-2; maybe TRBD1 (5 bases). Germline V gene sequence: CDR1 MNHEY, CDR2 SMNVEV (reference sequence). The CDR3 has 12 amino acids. The V and J ends lost 6 bases and 2 bases respectively, with 7 bases between them.